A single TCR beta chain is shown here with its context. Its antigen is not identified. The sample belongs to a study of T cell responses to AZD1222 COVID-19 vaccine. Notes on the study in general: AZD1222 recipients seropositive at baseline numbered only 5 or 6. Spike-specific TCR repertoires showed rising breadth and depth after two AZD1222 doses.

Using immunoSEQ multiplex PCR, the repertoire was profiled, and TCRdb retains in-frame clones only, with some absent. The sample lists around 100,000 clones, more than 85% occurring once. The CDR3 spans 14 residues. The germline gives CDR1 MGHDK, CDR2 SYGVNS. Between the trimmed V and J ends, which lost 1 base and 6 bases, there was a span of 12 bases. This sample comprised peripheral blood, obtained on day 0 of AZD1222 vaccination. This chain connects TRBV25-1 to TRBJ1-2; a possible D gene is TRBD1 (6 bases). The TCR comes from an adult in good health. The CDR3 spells CASSEFRGADGYTF. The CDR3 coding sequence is TGTGCCAGCAGTGAATTCCGGGGGGCGGATGGCTACACCTTC.